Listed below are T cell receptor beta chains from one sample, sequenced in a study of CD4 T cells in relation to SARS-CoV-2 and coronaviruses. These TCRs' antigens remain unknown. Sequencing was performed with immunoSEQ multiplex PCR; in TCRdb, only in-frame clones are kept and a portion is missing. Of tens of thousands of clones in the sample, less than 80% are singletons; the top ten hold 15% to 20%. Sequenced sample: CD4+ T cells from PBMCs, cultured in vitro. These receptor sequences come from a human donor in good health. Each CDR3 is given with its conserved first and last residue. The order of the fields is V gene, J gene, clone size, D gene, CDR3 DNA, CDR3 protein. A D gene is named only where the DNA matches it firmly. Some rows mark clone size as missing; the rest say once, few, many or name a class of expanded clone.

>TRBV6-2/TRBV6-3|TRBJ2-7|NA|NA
TGTGCCAGCAGTTACCCGGACCAATACGAGCAGTACTTC
CASSYPDQYEQYF
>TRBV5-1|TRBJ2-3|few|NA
TGCGCCAGCAGCTTCACAGATACGCAGTATTTT
CASSFTDTQYF
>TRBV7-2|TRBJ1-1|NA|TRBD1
TGTGCCAGCAGCCTAGACAGGGGGTGGACTGAAGCTTTCTTT
CASSLDRGWTEAFF
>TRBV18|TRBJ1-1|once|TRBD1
TGTGCCAGCTCACCACCGGGACAGGGGGCGGTTGAAGCTTTCTTT
CASSPPGQGAVEAFF
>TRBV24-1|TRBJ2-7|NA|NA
TGTGCCACCAGTGATGGGATCCTGACCTACGAGCAGTACTTC
CATSDGILTYEQYF
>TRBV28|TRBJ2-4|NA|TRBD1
TGTGCCAGCAGTTTAAGGGGACAGATAGCCAAAAACATTCAGTACTTC
CASSLRGQIAKNIQYF
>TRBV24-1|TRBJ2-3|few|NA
TGTGCCACCAGTGGTTTGCGGGACACAGATACGCAGTATTTT
CATSGLRDTDTQYF
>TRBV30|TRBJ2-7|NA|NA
TGTGCCTGGAGTGTAGGGCCCGAGCAGTACTTC
CAWSVGPEQYF
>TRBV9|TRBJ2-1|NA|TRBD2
TGTGCCAGCAGCGCCTCCGGACTAGCGGGAGGCGAGCAGTTCTTC
CASSASGLAGGEQFF
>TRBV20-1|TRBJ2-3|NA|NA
TGCAGTGCCGACTACACAGATACGCAGTATTTT
CSADYTDTQYF
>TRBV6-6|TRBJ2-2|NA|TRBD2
TGTGCCAGCAGTTACACTAGCGGGAGTGGCGGGGAGCTGTTTTTT
CASSYTSGSGGELFF
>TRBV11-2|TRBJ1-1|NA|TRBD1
TGTGCCAGCAGCTTATCCTCAGGGGGCACTGAAGCTTTCTTT
CASSLSSGGTEAFF
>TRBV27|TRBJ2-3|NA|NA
TGTGCCAGCAGTTTAGGGGTAGCCGCAGATACGCAGTATTTT
CASSLGVAADTQYF
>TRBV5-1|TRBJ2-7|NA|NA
TGCGCCAGCCGCCTGTTCTGGGGGGCCTACGAGCAGTACTTC
CASRLFWGAYEQYF
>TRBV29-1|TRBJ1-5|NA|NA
TGCAGCGCCAGTGGCTCGGGGGTTGATCAGCCCCAGCATTTT
CSASGSGVDQPQHF
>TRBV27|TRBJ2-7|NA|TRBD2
TGTGCCAGCAGAACCTCTAGCGGGAGTCGGTACGAGCAGTACTTC
CASRTSSGSRYEQYF
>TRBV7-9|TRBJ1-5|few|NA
TGTGCCAGCAGCTTGGGGGATCAGCCCCAGCATTTT
CASSLGDQPQHF
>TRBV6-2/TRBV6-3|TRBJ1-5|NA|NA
TGTGCCAGCAGTCCAGATGAGGGGAATAGCAATCAGCCCCAGCATTTT
CASSPDEGNSNQPQHF
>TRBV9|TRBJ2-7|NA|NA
TGTGCCAGCAGCGTAGACGGGAGTCTGAACGAGCAGTACTTC
CASSVDGSLNEQYF
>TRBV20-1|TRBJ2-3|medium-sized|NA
TGCAGTGCTAGAGATTTCGATACGCAGTATTTT
CSARDFDTQYF
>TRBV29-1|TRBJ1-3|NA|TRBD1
TGCAGCGTTCGACAGGGAGGAGGAAACACCATATATTTT
CSVRQGGGNTIYF
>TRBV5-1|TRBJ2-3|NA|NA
TGCGCCAGCAGCCCGGGACGGGACACCTACACAGATACGCAGTATTTT
CASSPGRDTYTDTQYF
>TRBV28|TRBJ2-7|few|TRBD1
TGTGCCAGCAGCGCAGTACCGGGACAGAGCTCCTACGAGCAGTACTTC
CASSAVPGQSSYEQYF
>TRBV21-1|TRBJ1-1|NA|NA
TGTGCCAGCAGCAAAGCAGGGGGCCCCCACCGGGTGAACACTGAAGCTTTCTTT
CASSKAGGPHRVNTEAFF
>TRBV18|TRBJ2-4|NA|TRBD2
TGTGCCAGCTCACCACCCTCAGGGACTAGCGGTAAAAACATTCAGTACTTC
CASSPPSGTSGKNIQYF
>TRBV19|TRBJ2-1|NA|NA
TGTGCCAGTAGTATGTCCGTTAATGAGCAGTTCTTC
CASSMSVNEQFF
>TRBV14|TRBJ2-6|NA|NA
TGTGCCAGCAGCCGCTCTGGGGCCAACGTCCTGACTTTC
CASSRSGANVLTF
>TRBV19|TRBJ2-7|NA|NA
TGTGCCAGTAGCGGACAGTCTCCCTACGAGCAGTACTTC
CASSGQSPYEQYF
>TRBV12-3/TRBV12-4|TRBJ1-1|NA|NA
TGTGCCAGCAGTCGGCAGTCGAACACTGAAGCTTTCTTT
CASSRQSNTEAFF
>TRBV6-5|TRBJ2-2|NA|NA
TGTGCCAGCGCGCCGCCGGGCGACACCGGGGAGCTGTTTTTT
CASAPPGDTGELFF
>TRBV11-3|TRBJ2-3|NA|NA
TGTGCCAGCAGCCTAGCGTCCTTTTCTAGCACAGATACGCAGTATTTT
CASSLASFSSTDTQYF
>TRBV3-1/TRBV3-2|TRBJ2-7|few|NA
TGTGCCAGCAGCCACAGGGGTAGCTCCTACGAGCAGTACTTC
CASSHRGSSYEQYF
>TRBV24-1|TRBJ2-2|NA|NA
TGTGCCACCAGTGAATTTAGTACCGGGGAGCTGTTTTTT
CATSEFSTGELFF
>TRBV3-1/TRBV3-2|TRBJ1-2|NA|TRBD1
TGTGCCAGCAGCCAGCTGACAGGGTCCCACTATGGCTACACCTTC
CASSQLTGSHYGYTF
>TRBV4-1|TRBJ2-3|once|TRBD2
TGCGCCAGCAGCCGCGGGGGAAGCACAGATACGCAGTATTTT
CASSRGGSTDTQYF
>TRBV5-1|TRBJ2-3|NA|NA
TGCGCCAGCAGCTCCCCCGCGGACACAGATACGCAGTATTTT
CASSSPADTDTQYF
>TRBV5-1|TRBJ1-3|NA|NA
TGCGCCAGCAGCTTGGCTTCTTCGTCTGGAAACACCATATATTTT
CASSLASSSGNTIYF
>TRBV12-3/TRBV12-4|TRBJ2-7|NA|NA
TGTGCCAGCAGTCCCTCTGCGACATACGAGCAGTACTTC
CASSPSATYEQYF
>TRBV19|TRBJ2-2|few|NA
TGTGCCAGTAGTATCGGGCAGGCGAACACCGGGGAGCTGTTTTTT
CASSIGQANTGELFF
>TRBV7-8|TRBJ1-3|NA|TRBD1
TGTGCCAGCAGCTCCCTTCCGGCACAGGGGTTGGGAAACACCATATATTTT
CASSSLPAQGLGNTIYF
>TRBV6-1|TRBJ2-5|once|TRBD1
TGTGCCAGCAGTGACCAGGGACAGGGGCGGGGAGAGACCCAGTACTTC
CASSDQGQGRGETQYF
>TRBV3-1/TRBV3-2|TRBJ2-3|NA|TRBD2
TGTGCCAGCAGCCAAGATTTGGCTAGCGGGAGAGATACGCAGTATTTT
CASSQDLASGRDTQYF
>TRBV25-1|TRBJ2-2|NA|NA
TGTGCCAGCAGTGAGTCCGGAAAGGGCAACACCGGGGAGCTGTTTTTT
CASSESGKGNTGELFF
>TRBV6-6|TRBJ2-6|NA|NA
TGTGCCAGCAATCTACAGGGTGAGGCCAACGTCCTGACTTTC
CASNLQGEANVLTF
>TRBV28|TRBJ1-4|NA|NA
TGTGCCAGCAGGATCCCCGCCGGGGAAGAAAAACTGTTTTTT
CASRIPAGEEKLFF